There are a few counts of the clone carrying this TCR beta chain. Antigen specificity is unknown. Naive and memory CD4+ T cells were separated from cryopreserved PBMCs. For around ten days, 10^5 sorted CD4+ cells grew with T cell-depleted PBMCs and CEF. Method: immunoSEQ multiplex PCR; TCRdb's copy keeps in-frame clones and lacks some. The repertoire holds about 36,000 clones, with over 75% as singletons. The CDR3 contains 14 residues. Trimming shortened V by 1 base and J by 1 base, and 7 bases separated the two germline ends. Germline V CDR1 and CDR2: LNHDA, SQIVND (reference sequence). This specimen belongs to a study of CD4 T cells in relation to SARS-CoV-2 and coronaviruses. Looking at the study overall: Shared crossreactive spike epitopes were mapped to their HLA restriction.

Findings of the study overall: Pre-pandemic and post-infection samples never came from the same donor.

The clonotype comes from an adult with COVID-19. This chain joins TRBV19 and TRBJ1-1; D ambiguous. Sequenced sample: memory CD4+ T cells from PBMCs, cultured in vitro. CDR3 DNA: TGTGCCAGTAGTATAGTTTGGCGGAACACTGAAGCTTTCTTT. It specifies CASSIVWRNTEAFF.